This T cell receptor beta chain was obtained from a study of blood T cell repertoires in COVID-19. Study as a whole: Samples of COVID-19 (acute and convalescent) were obtained from the United States, Italy and Spain. The analysed material was cDNA or gDNA that came from T cells, B-cell-depleted T cells, or PBMCs.

CDR3 length: 13 residues. From germline, CDR1 is SGHKS and CDR2 YYEKEE (reference sequence). Trimming cost V 4 bases and J 4 bases; bases outside gene matches: 4. Original handling: From reference gene primer amplification, estimates of nucleated cell counts were derived. The data were produced by immunoSEQ multiplex PCR, yet TCRdb's version contains in-frame clones alone and is incomplete. V and J calls and clone size follow that table, whereas D and trimming were derived from the DNA. The sample includes a few hundred thousand clones, roughly 86% of them seen just once. Sequenced input: peripheral blood. This TCR was sampled from a woman aged 25 to 39 with acute or convalescent COVID-19. The V call is TRBV5-5, the J call TRBJ1-2, with 7 bases fitting TRBD1. The CDR3 nucleotides read TGTGCCAGCAGCACCGGGACAGCCTATGGCTACACCTTC. Its protein is CASSTGTAYGYTF. Full variable domain (rest looked up from reference TRBV5-5 and TRBJ1-2): DAGVTQSPTHLIKTRGQQVTLRCSPISGHKSVSWYQQVLGQGPQFIFQYYEKEERGRGNFPDRFSARQFPNYSSELNVNALLLGDSALYLCASSTGTAYGYTFGSGTRLTVV.